These 8 T cell receptor beta chains originate from one sample sequenced in a study of T cell repertoires in cytomegalovirus infection. TCRdb ran MiXCR on the reads and lists one entry per CDR3 protein. The sample has 150,000 to 160,000 distinct CDR3 sequences, around a quarter seen once. The material sequenced was PBMCs. The receptors were sampled from a human donor in good health (CMV status not recorded). Some clones in this sample may be carry-over from other donors' samples.

The V gene is TRBV28, the J gene TRBJ1-3; D gene unclear. The V gene's germline CDR1 is MDHEN and CDR2 SYDVKM. The CDR3 has 19 amino acids. The germline V and J ends were trimmed by 3 bases and 0 bases, with 21 bases remaining between them. The CDR3 is CASSLNLGREEFSGNTIYF. CDR3 DNA sequence: TGTGCCAGCAGTTTGAATCTAGGGCGGGAAGAGTTCTCTGGAAACACCATATATTTT.

In its sample, this clonotype was seen a few times. CDR3 sequence (DNA): TGTGCCAGCAGCCGAACTAGCGGAGACTACGAGCAGTACTTC. Its protein is CASSRTSGDYEQYF. The J gene is TRBJ2-7, the V gene TRBV9; TRBD2 matches at 8 bases. The V and J ends lost 4 bases and 3 bases, in that order; junction bases with no gene match: 6. The CDR3 loop spans 14 amino acids. CDR1 is SGDLS and CDR2 is YYNGEE in the germline V gene.

Note on this clonotype: Possible read error: a much larger clone is one base away. The rearrangement links TRBV5-8 to TRBJ2-7; D might be TRBD1 or TRBD2, each matching 5 bases. The CDR3 covers 14 residues. V shed 4 bases and J shed 4 bases, with 15 bases lying between them. Germline values: CDR1 SGHTS, CDR2 YDEGEE. The chain's CDR3 is CASSVTGPIYEQYF. In DNA form, the CDR3 reads TGTGCCAGCAGCGTCACGGGACCCATATACGAGCAGTACTTC.

V is TRBV28 and J is TRBJ1-4; tentative D call: TRBD1 (6 bases). Germline CDR1 MDHEN, CDR2 SYDVKM. Trimming pared 5 bases from V and 6 bases from J, leaving 16 bases between. CDR3 length equals 15 residues. The CDR3 reads CASSPRQAGDEKLFF. The CDR3 coding sequence is TGTGCCAGCAGTCCCCGACAGGCTGGAGATGAAAAACTGTTTTTT.

In this sample, this clonotype turned up many times. The rearrangement links TRBV7-8 to TRBJ2-1, with 11 bases that match TRBD2. The germline V gene has CDR1 SGHVS and CDR2 FQNEAQ. After removal of 5 bases from V and 6 bases from J, the junction contained 9 bases not matched to a gene. This CDR3 is 16 amino acids long. The CDR3: CASSQYQTSGTNEQFF. CDR3 bases: TGTGCCAGCAGCCAGTATCAGACTAGCGGGACCAATGAGCAGTTCTTC. The entire variable domain, with the rest obtained from reference TRBV7-8 and TRBJ2-1, is as follows: GAGVSQSPRYKVAKRGQDVALRCDPISGHVSLFWYQQALGQGPEFLTYFQNEAQLDKSGLPSDRFFAERPEGSVSTLKIQRTQQEDSAVYLCASSQYQTSGTNEQFFGPGTRLTVL.

Of note for this clonotype: A junction end diverges from the germline sequence, so it may reflect a read error. This rearrangement joins TRBV28 to TRBJ2-7; D call uncertain. This CDR3 has 18 residues. Germline CDR1 and CDR2: MDHEN and SYDVKM. Here the CDR3 reads CANSLTRLPRPPGYEQYF. Here the CDR3 DNA reads TGTGCCAACAGTCTCACACGACTCCCGAGGCCTCCTGGTTACGAGCAGTACTTC.

A few counts support this clonotype. V gene TRBV19 combines with J gene TRBJ2-2, with TRBD1 identical over 9 bases. Trimming at V came to 5 bases and at J to 4 bases, leaving 5 bases not matched to a gene. Germline V lookup: CDR1 LNHDA, CDR2 SQIVND (reference sequence). This CDR3 has 15 residues. In DNA, the CDR3 is TGTGCCAGTAGTCCACAGGGGGCTACCACCGGGGAGCTGTTTTTT. It is translated as CASSPQGATTGELFF. Using reference TRBV19 and TRBJ2-2 for the parts outside the CDR3, the full variable domain is DGGITQSPKYLFRKEGQNVTLSCEQNLNHDAMYWYRQDPGQGLRLIYYSQIVNDFQKGDIAEGYSVSREKKESFPLTVTSAQKNPTAFYLCASSPQGATTGELFFGEGSRLTVL.

Details on this clonotype: At one boundary the junction diverges from the germline segment, which might be a read error. V usage is TRBV7-6 and J usage is TRBJ2-2; D is unclear. Germline loops: CDR1 SGHVS, CDR2 FNYEAQ. The CDR3 has 13 amino acids. The CDR3 bases are TGTGCCAGCAGATTAGTTAGGCCCGGGGAGCTGTTTTTT. This codes for CASRLVRPGELFF.